This T cell receptor beta chain was profiled in a study of response to subunit inactivated influenza vaccine. TCRdb re-analysed the RT-PCR reads in MiXCR, keeping a single row per CDR3 protein. The table has about 570,000 distinct CDR3 sequences, roughly 12% seen once. For this clonotype: Antigen unknown.

Study-wide results and limits: Seasonal influenza vaccination, on each occasion, was suggested by the authors to recruit few new T cells.

Sequencing was performed on PBMCs from blood, taken on the day of vaccination. This receptor was identified in a man aged 45 to 65 who received an inactivated influenza vaccine.

Here the CDR3 DNA reads TGTGCCAGCAGTTTAGACGGGAGTGCCGGGGAGCTGTTTTTT. Protein sequence: CASSLDGSAGELFF. The chain employs TRBV27 and TRBJ2-2, with D possibly TRBD2 on 6 matching bases. This CDR3 has 14 amino acids. Germline V CDR1 and CDR2: MNHEY, SMNVEV (reference sequence). Trimming took off 2 bases at V and 6 bases at J, with 10 bases between the two ends.